This is a list of T cell receptor beta chains from one sample in a study of regulatory T cells in long-lasting Graves disease. One entry per CDR3 protein results from TCRdb running MiXCR on the multiplex PCR reads. The sample records approximately 470,000 distinct CDR3 sequences, 16% being singletons. This same sample was also part of a study on T cells in Graves' hyperthyroidism and ophthalmopathy.

This material consisted of peripheral blood mononuclear cells (PBMCs), taken at new diagnosis, from a patient treated with antithyroid drugs. These receptor sequences come from a man in his forties or fifties with Graves disease. Both conserved end residues are part of each CDR3. The D gene is left open where the match is weak.

V	D	CDR3
TRBV19	NA	CASSMQGPVNTEAFF
TRBV2	NA	CASRLGPSGTEAFF
TRBV7-2	NA	CASSLDGYTGELFF
TRBV20-1	TRBD1	CSARGLRGQGNQPQHF
TRBV6-1	TRBD1	CATTGGGLRETQYF
TRBV12-3/TRBV12-4	TRBD1	CASRITGAGNEQYF
TRBV11-3	TRBD1	CASSFPRTGKYADTQYF
TRBV11-3	NA	CASSSFWDIEHYNEQFF
TRBV12-3/TRBV12-4	NA	CASTGTYNEQFF
TRBV5-1	TRBD1	CASSTSGQGSEQYF
TRBV5-1	NA	CASSSNRGQETQYF
TRBV14	NA	CASSQEGWTNTEAFF
TRBV6-1	TRBD1	CASTRGQGNTEAFF
TRBV6-5	NA	CASSYRRQGPYEQYF
TRBV12-3/TRBV12-4	NA	CASSLLRGNTGELFF
TRBV29-1	NA	CSSDSILVNEQFF
TRBV20-1	TRBD1	CSARDRGQAHGTQYF
TRBV9	NA	CASSVGEGRGANVLTF
TRBV7-8	NA	CASSLATETQYF
TRBV7-9	NA	CASRFEGGFAETQYF
TRBV11-2	NA	CASSFGSGEAQYF
TRBV11-2	TRBD2	CASSSSGNPDTQYF
TRBV6-1	NA	CASRDKLEGRNEQFF
TRBV5-1	TRBD1	CASTGQGRSGYTF
TRBV30	TRBD1	CAWDQGAMNTEAFF
TRBV15	NA	CATSRVSQGELFF
TRBV7-9	TRBD1	CASSHDRGNQPQHF
TRBV7-3	TRBD2	CASSFLAGRNTGELFF
TRBV20-1	TRBD2	CSASRLAGGHEQFF
TRBV2	TRBD1	CASRPGQGVTGANVLTF
TRBV28	TRBD1	CASTTGGSGANVLTF
TRBV11-2	NA	CASSLYGGRPNTEAFF
TRBV6-1	NA	CASSEQDRQPQHF
TRBV12-3/TRBV12-4	TRBD2	CASSSQTSGRTYEQYF
TRBV3-1	NA	CASSQDLGGDQPQHF